These 17 T cell receptor beta chains were sequenced from one sample in a study of blood T cell repertoires in COVID-19. Some clones are missing from TCRdb's copy, which holds only in-frame ones; the method was immunoSEQ multiplex PCR. The table has 240,000 or so clones, over 70% seen once. Sequencing was done on a sample of peripheral blood. The receptors here all came from an elderly woman with acute or convalescent COVID-19.

The V and J genes are TRBV5-4 and TRBJ2-3; possibly TRBD1 for D (5 bases). V was shortened by 4 bases and J by 0 bases, with 15 bases between the two germline ends. Germline V CDR1 and CDR2: SGHNT, YYREEE (reference sequence). CDR3 length: 16 residues. CDR3 in DNA: TGTGCCAGCAGCAGCTACAGGTTGTCTAGCACAGATACGCAGTATTTT. The encoded protein is CASSSYRLSSTDTQYF.

This clone turned up a few times. The rearrangement links TRBV7-8 to TRBJ1-6; 7 bases line up with TRBD1. Germline CDR1 SGHVS, CDR2 FQNEAQ. CDR3 length: 16 residues. Losses at the gene ends were 5 bases for V and 7 bases for J; bases not matched to a gene: 11. CDR3 nucleotides: TGTGCCAGCAGCGGACAGGAAGGGCTGTGGAATTCACCCCTCCACTTT. It specifies CASSGQEGLWNSPLHF. The full variable domain, rest sourced from reference TRBV7-8 and TRBJ1-6, is GAGVSQSPRYKVAKRGQDVALRCDPISGHVSLFWYQQALGQGPEFLTYFQNEAQLDKSGLPSDRFFAERPEGSVSTLKIQRTQQEDSAVYLCASSGQEGLWNSPLHFGNGTRLTVT.

V gene TRBV5-1 combines with J gene TRBJ2-2; 8 bases line up with TRBD1. V shed 4 bases, J shed 7 bases, and the junction held 6 bases outside the gene matches. Germline V gene sequence: CDR1 SGHRS, CDR2 YFSETQ. The CDR3 runs 14 residues. This CDR3 is CASSLGQAVGELFF. The CDR3 DNA reads as TGCGCCAGCAGCCTGGGACAGGCGGTCGGGGAGCTGTTTTTT.

This rearrangement joins TRBV6-5 to TRBJ2-5; 7 nucleotides agree with TRBD1. V was clipped by 6 bases and J by 4 bases; unmatched bases: 8. The CDR3 has 14 amino acids. The germline V gene has CDR1 MNHEY and CDR2 SVGAGI. CDR3 DNA: TGTGCCAGCAGCCCCAGGGGGACCATAGAGACCCAGTACTTC. Protein product: CASSPRGTIETQYF.

In DNA form, the CDR3 reads TGTGCCAGCAGCCAGGCAAGAGGTATTATGGAGACCCAGTACTTC. This codes for CASSQARGIMETQYF. J is TRBJ2-5 and V is TRBV4-2; D unclear. Germline-derived CDR1 and CDR2 are LGHNA and YNFKEQ. The CDR3 is 15 amino acids. Between the trimmed V and J ends, which lost 3 bases and 5 bases, there was a span of 16 bases.

V and J are TRBV28 and TRBJ2-7; D uncertain. Germline CDR1 and CDR2: MDHEN and SYDVKM. The V gene lost 2 bases and the J gene lost 4 bases, with 3 bases spanning the gap. This CDR3 is 11 amino acids long. CDR3 bases: TGTGCCAGCAGTTTACTTTACGAGCAGTACTTC. This gives the protein CASSLLYEQYF.

The chain links TRBV4-1 to TRBJ2-1, with D possibly matching TRBD1 (8 bases). Trimming removed 1 base at V and 8 bases at J, with 15 bases between. The CDR3 totals 15 residues. In germline, CDR1 is MGHRA, CDR2 YSYEKL. In DNA, the CDR3 is TGCGCCAGCAGCCAAGGACAGGGGAGGGTCGATGAGCAGTTCTTC. Translated, it gives CASSQGQGRVDEQFF.

The chain joins TRBV5-4 to TRBJ2-5, with 13 bases lining up with TRBD2. Germline V gene data show CDR1 as SGHNT and CDR2 as YYREEE (reference sequence). The trim removed 2 bases at V and 1 base at J, leaving 5 bases unmatched. The CDR3 sequence is 17 residues long. CDR3 coding DNA: TGTGCCAGCAGCTTCCCGGGACTAGCGGGATCCCAAGAGACCCAGTACTTC. It specifies CASSFPGLAGSQETQYF.

This chain links TRBV4-1 with TRBJ1-3, with 8 bases fitting TRBD1. This CDR3 comprises 17 residues. CDR1 is MGHRA and CDR2 is YSYEKL in the germline V gene. V lost 5 bases and J lost 2; bases outside the gene matches: 11. CDR3 amino acids: CASSIGRQGIAGNTIYF. CDR3 sequence (DNA): TGCGCCAGCAGCATAGGGAGACAGGGGATCGCTGGAAACACCATATATTTT.

This rearrangement joins TRBV28 to TRBJ1-2; no firm D call. Per the germline V gene, CDR1 is MDHEN and CDR2 is SYDVKM. V shed 4 bases and J shed 8 bases, with 14 bases lying between them. This CDR3 contains 13 residues. The CDR3: CASSSQGGSGYTF. Written as DNA, the CDR3 is TGTGCCAGCAGTTCACAAGGAGGTTCGGGCTACACCTTC.

The rearrangement links TRBV3-1 (or the pseudogene TRBV3-2) to TRBJ2-7, with D hard to call. This CDR3 region has 11 residues. Germline V gene sequence: CDR1 LGHDT, CDR2 YNNKEL (reference sequence). V lost 2 bases, J lost 4 bases, and 3 bases lay in between. The CDR3 nucleotides read TGTGCCAGCAGCCAACGGTACGAGCAGTACTTC. Amino acid sequence: CASSQRYEQYF.

This rearrangement joins TRBV12-5 to TRBJ1-1, with unresolved D. The V gene's germline CDR1 is LGHNT and CDR2 FRNRAP. V shed 6 bases and J shed 3 bases, with 20 bases lying between them. CDR3 length: 16 amino acids. CDR3 nucleotides: TGTGCTAGTGGCCCTGGACTGGCCCGGCTTGACACTGAAGCTTTCTTT. Translation gives CASGPGLARLDTEAFF. Together with reference TRBV12-5 and TRBJ1-1, the CDR3 gives the full variable domain: DARVTQTPRHKVTEMGQEVTMRCQPILGHNTVFWYRQTMMQGLELLAYFRNRAPLDDSGMPKDRFSAEMPDATLATLKIQPSEPRDSAVYFCASGPGLARLDTEAFFGQGTRLTVV.

The J gene is TRBJ2-1, the V gene TRBV2, with 9 bases identical to TRBD2. Germline V gives CDR1 SNHLY, CDR2 FYNNEI. The CDR3 spans 15 residues. V dropped 7 bases and J dropped 6; count of bases not matched to a gene: 10. The CDR3 loop is CASIFSGSGVNEQFF. The CDR3 DNA sequence: TGTGCCAGCATTTTTAGCGGGAGTGGGGTCAATGAGCAGTTCTTC.

This chain joins TRBV7-2 and TRBJ1-2; D may be TRBD1 (6 bases). From germline, CDR1 is SGHTA and CDR2 FQGNSA. V gave up 3 bases and J gave up 6 bases, with 17 bases separating them. This CDR3 comprises 15 residues. For the CDR3, the DNA is TGTGCCAGCAGCTTCCAGACATCAGGGGTGAATGGCTACACCTTC. It specifies CASSFQTSGVNGYTF. The full variable domain, in which reference TRBV7-2 and TRBJ1-2 provide the parts outside the CDR3, is GAGVSQSPSNKVTEKGKDVELRCDPISGHTALYWYRQSLGQGLEFLIYFQGNSAPDKSGLPSDRFSAERTGGSVSTLTIQRTQQEDSAVYLCASSFQTSGVNGYTFGSGTRLTVV.

The chain links TRBV5-1 to TRBJ2-7, with TRBD1 identical over 10 bases. CDR1 SGHRS and CDR2 YFSETQ come from the germline V gene. The CDR3 runs to 17 residues. Trimming cost V 0 bases and J 5 bases; bases outside gene matches: 11. The chain's CDR3 is CASSLGRSGTGVDEQYF. DNA for the CDR3: TGCGCCAGCAGCTTGGGACGATCCGGGACAGGGGTTGACGAGCAGTACTTC.

The genes are TRBV13 and TRBJ2-1, with TRBD2 matching 9 bases. Germline-derived CDR1 and CDR2 are PRHDT and FYEKMQ (reference sequence). The CDR3 contains 15 residues. V shed 5 bases, J shed 4 bases, and the junction held 6 bases outside the gene matches. The CDR3 nucleotides are TGTGCCAGCAGCCGCGGGGGGGGCCCATACAATGAGCAGTTCTTC. Protein sequence: CASSRGGGPYNEQFF. Supplemented by reference TRBV13 and TRBJ2-1, the full variable domain reads AAGVIQSPRHLIKEKRETATLKCYPIPRHDTVYWYQQGPGQDPQFLISFYEKMQSDKGSIPDRFSAQQFSDYHSELNMSSLELGDSALYFCASSRGGGPYNEQFFGPGTRLTVL.

The chain links TRBV7-2 to TRBJ2-2, with D perhaps TRBD1 (6 bases). Germline-derived CDR1 and CDR2 are SGHTA and FQGNSA. CDR3 size: 17 residues. Trimming took 1 base from V and 0 from J, leaving 12 bases between them. Here the CDR3 reads CASSLDSGAPNTGELFF. The CDR3 region has the DNA TGTGCCAGCAGCTTAGATTCAGGGGCCCCGAACACCGGGGAGCTGTTTTTT.